Listed below are T cell receptor beta chains from one sample, sequenced in a study of glioma-infiltrating T cells after dendritic cell vaccination. Measured with immunoSEQ multiplex PCR; TCRdb has only the in-frame clones, and not every one. The sample yields roughly 60,000 clones, roughly 84% seen once. Sequenced material: blood, taken after dendritic cell vaccination. These receptors all stem from a human donor with glioblastoma. Both conserved end residues are part of each CDR3. Fields, in order: CDR3 protein, D gene, J gene, V gene. D genes are given only for firm matches.

CASSVETGGEQYF TRBD1 TRBJ2-7 TRBV9
CASSWAGVHQETQYF TRBD2 TRBJ2-5 TRBV5-1
CASSTGETQYF NA TRBJ2-5 TRBV27
CASSGPDRDYYGYTF TRBD1 TRBJ1-2 TRBV6-6
CASSIEGTGHTDTQYF TRBD1 TRBJ2-3 TRBV19
CASSPGASGGLRDTGELFF TRBD2 TRBJ2-2 TRBV9
CAWRTGDISYEQYF NA TRBJ2-7 TRBV30
CAWSVNGAGSLRISNQPQHF NA TRBJ1-5 TRBV30
CASSLISSSYNEQFF NA TRBJ2-1 TRBV11-3
CASSFPGGSDGYTF NA TRBJ1-2 TRBV7-9
CASSLWGRGNSPLHF TRBD1 TRBJ1-6 TRBV6-1
CASSHAGTARTGELFF TRBD1 TRBJ2-2 TRBV5-4
CASSQRSVISKIGGYTF NA TRBJ1-2 TRBV4-2
CASSLATGTNTGELFF TRBD1 TRBJ2-2 TRBV7-9
CASSFTPARAGHNEKLFF NA TRBJ1-4 TRBV28
CASRTGQGQETQYF TRBD1 TRBJ2-5 TRBV2
CASSPQGEGEQYF TRBD1 TRBJ2-7 TRBV18
CASSLGQGGTDTQYF TRBD1 TRBJ2-3 TRBV9
CASSKARGGLDTQYF NA TRBJ2-3 TRBV21-1
CAWSRDRVGEKLFF TRBD1 TRBJ1-4 TRBV30
CASQGARATGELFF TRBD1 TRBJ2-2 TRBV6-6
CASRGQGTSPGELFF TRBD1 TRBJ2-2 TRBV5-4
CSVTGRTGTYEQYF TRBD1 TRBJ2-7 TRBV29-1
CASSQRRGEAGYTF NA TRBJ1-2 TRBV11-3
CAISRLAGEPFRQFF TRBD2 TRBJ2-1 TRBV10-3
CASSVGQGRTEAFF TRBD1 TRBJ1-1 TRBV11-2
CASSLGQNYGYTF NA TRBJ1-2 TRBV11-2
CASSYNQGSSGNTIYF NA TRBJ1-3 TRBV6-5
CASITQQGIKETQYF NA TRBJ2-5 TRBV7-8
CSVRRGHEQFF NA TRBJ2-1 TRBV29-1
CASSELGEEQYF NA TRBJ2-7 TRBV25-1
CATARGPNTRETQYF NA TRBJ2-5 TRBV19
CASSSLAGTYEQYF TRBD2 TRBJ2-7 TRBV11-3
CATSPIKEVLDEQFF NA TRBJ2-1 TRBV15
CASSPHALSSVQETQYF NA TRBJ2-5 TRBV27
CASSDRTQNTEAFF NA TRBJ1-1 TRBV25-1
CASSSGLPYEQYF NA TRBJ2-7 TRBV18
CAWTQRGGFQETQYF NA TRBJ2-5 TRBV30
CASSPVDRGHEKLFF TRBD1 TRBJ1-4 TRBV5-1
CASSQDRGWYEQYF TRBD1 TRBJ2-7 TRBV7-9
CASSEQGGGAGDTQYF TRBD2 TRBJ2-3 TRBV2
CASSLARPSPLHF NA TRBJ1-6 TRBV7-2
CASSLGTANTEAFF TRBD1 TRBJ1-1 TRBV11-2
CASSVATNSPLHF NA TRBJ1-6 TRBV9
CASSVTGGASTDTQYF TRBD2 TRBJ2-3 TRBV9
CASSLSSDNQPQHF NA TRBJ1-5 TRBV5-6
CASRRQGTNEKLFF NA TRBJ1-4 TRBV4-2
CASSDRDRPLHANEQFF TRBD1 TRBJ2-1 TRBV2
CASSYRGSETEAFF NA TRBJ1-1 TRBV6-5
CASSSHGTGRDTQYF TRBD1 TRBJ2-3 TRBV11-2
CASSLRGGSHPSGANVLTF TRBD2 TRBJ2-6 TRBV5-8
CASSLGGIAEPTGELFF NA TRBJ2-2 TRBV7-9
CASSKVRRGGETQYF NA TRBJ2-5 TRBV7-8